The 8 T cell receptor beta chains given below trace back to one sample, sequenced in a study of blood T cells in healthy people across ages. For the second PCR, which ran for 7 to 11 cycles, a sample-barcoded 5' primer and a J-beta primer mix were used. TCRdb processed the 5' RACE reads anew with MiXCR; each CDR3 protein has one entry. The table has 1.8 million or so distinct CDR3 sequences, about two fifths seen once. The sample consisted of blood. These receptors were taken from a human donor in good health.

In regard to this clonotype: Sequence at one end of the junction differs from germline and may be a read error. The V call is TRBV20-1, the J call TRBJ2-1, with D unclear. The CDR3 runs to 11 residues. CDR1 and CDR2 from the germline V gene are DFQATT and SNEGSKA (reference sequence). This CDR3 is CSATSYNGQFF. The CDR3 coding sequence is TGCAGTGCTACCTCCTACAATGGGCAGTTCTTC.

In nucleotides, the CDR3 is TGTGCCAGTACATCGACTCGCGGGAGCTCCTATAATTCACCCCTCCACTTT. Its translation is CASTSTRGSSYNSPLHF. This sequence joins TRBV19 and TRBJ1-6, with D uncertain. Germline loops: CDR1 LNHDA, CDR2 SQIVND (reference sequence). V was cut by 7 bases and J by 0 bases, with 16 bases left in between. The CDR3 has 17 residues.

The gene calls are TRBV12-3 or TRBV12-4 and TRBJ1-3, with D possibly TRBD1 on 5 matching bases. The CDR3 has 18 residues. Trimming removed 5 bases at V and 2 bases at J, with 22 bases between. CDR3 sequence: CASSPYGRQILTGNTIYF. Written as DNA, the CDR3 is TGTGCCAGCAGTCCCTACGGGCGACAGATACTGACTGGAAACACCATATATTTT.

The table lists this clonotype with a few counts. CDR3 amino acids: CASSVAPTATESSYEQYF. The CDR3 nucleotides read TGTGCCAGCAGCGTAGCCCCGACAGCTACTGAGAGCTCCTACGAGCAGTACTTC. The J gene is TRBJ2-7, the V gene TRBV9, with a weak D call TRBD1 (5 bases). Germline CDR1 is SGDLS and CDR2 is YYNGEE. The CDR3 runs 18 residues. Trimming stripped 0 bases from V and 0 bases from J, with 19 bases between.

The chain joins TRBV7-2 to TRBJ2-4; the D gene is possibly TRBD2 (7 bases). The ends were cut back, 2 bases at V and 13 bases at J, with 18 bases in the middle. Germline CDR1 is SGHTA and CDR2 is FQGNSA. The length of the CDR3 is 14 residues. As DNA, the CDR3 is TGTGCCAGCAGCTTATGGGAGGGGGTGGGAGAGCAGTACTTC. Amino acids: CASSLWEGVGEQYF.

Turning to this clonotype: One end of the junction fails to match germline, which may point to a read error. The J gene is TRBJ1-2, the V gene TRBV7-9; D may be TRBD1 (6 bases). There are 13 residues in the CDR3. Germline V gene lookup returns CDR1 SEHNR and CDR2 FQNEAQ (reference sequence). Here the CDR3 reads CTSSLQGSYGYTF. CDR3 bases: TGTACCAGCAGCCTACAGGGTTCCTATGGCTACACCTTC.

This sequence joins TRBV5-1 and TRBJ2-3; D is perhaps TRBD1 (6 bases). Between the trimmed V and J ends, which lost 1 base and 5 bases, there was a span of 14 bases. Germline V gives CDR1 SGHRS, CDR2 YFSETQ. The CDR3 is made up of 15 amino acids. CDR3 sequence (DNA): TGCGCCAGCAGCTTGATAGGCCTAGGGGGAGATACGCAGTATTTT. This gives the protein CASSLIGLGGDTQYF. Complete variable domain (other parts from reference TRBV5-1 and TRBJ2-3): KAGVTQTPRYLIKTRGQQVTLSCSPISGHRSVSWYQQTPGQGLQFLFEYFSETQRNKGNFPGRFSGRQFSNSRSEMNVSTLELGDSALYLCASSLIGLGGDTQYFGPGTRLTVL.

This chain uses TRBV10-3 with TRBJ2-1, with D uncertain. This CDR3 region has 13 residues. Germline V gene sequence: CDR1 ENHRY, CDR2 SYGVKD. V lost 8 bases, J lost 2 bases, and 10 bases lay in between. CDR3 coding DNA: TGTGCCATCGGGGAAGGAGCCTACAATGAGCAGTTCTTC. Protein product: CAIGEGAYNEQFF.